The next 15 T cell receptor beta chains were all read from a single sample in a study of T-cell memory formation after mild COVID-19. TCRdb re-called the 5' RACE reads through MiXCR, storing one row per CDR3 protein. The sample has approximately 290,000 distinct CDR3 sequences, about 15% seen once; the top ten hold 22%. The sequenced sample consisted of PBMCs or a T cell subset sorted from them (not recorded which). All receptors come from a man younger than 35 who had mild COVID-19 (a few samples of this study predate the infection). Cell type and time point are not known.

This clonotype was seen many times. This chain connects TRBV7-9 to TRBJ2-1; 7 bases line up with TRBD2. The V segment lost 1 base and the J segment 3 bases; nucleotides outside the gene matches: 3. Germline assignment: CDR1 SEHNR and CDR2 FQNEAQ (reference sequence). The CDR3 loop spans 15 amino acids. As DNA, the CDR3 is TGTGCCAGCAGCTTAGTTCGCGGGGGCTACAATGAGCAGTTCTTC. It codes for CASSLVRGGYNEQFF.

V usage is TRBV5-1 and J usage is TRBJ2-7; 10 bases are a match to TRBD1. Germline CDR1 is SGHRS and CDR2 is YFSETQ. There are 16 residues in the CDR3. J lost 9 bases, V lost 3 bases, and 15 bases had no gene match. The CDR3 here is CASSSGPGQGYLGQYF. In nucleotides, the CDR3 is TGCGCCAGCAGCTCGGGACCGGGACAGGGGTACCTCGGGCAGTACTTC.

CDR3 protein: CASSFPRGGGVNTEAFF. CDR3 sequence (DNA): TGTGCCAGCAGCTTCCCGCGAGGGGGAGGCGTGAACACTGAAGCTTTCTTT. The rearrangement links TRBV7-9 to TRBJ1-1; D perhaps matches TRBD1 (6 bases). The V and J ends lost 3 bases and 0 bases respectively, with 17 bases between them. There are 17 residues in the CDR3. The germline CDR1 and CDR2 sequences are SEHNR and FQNEAQ (reference sequence).

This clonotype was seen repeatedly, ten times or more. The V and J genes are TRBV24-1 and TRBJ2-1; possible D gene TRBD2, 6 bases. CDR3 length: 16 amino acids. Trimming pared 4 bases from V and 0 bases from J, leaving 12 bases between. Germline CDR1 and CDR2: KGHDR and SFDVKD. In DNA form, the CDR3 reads TGTGCCACCAGTGACTCGGACGGGAGCTCCTACAATGAGCAGTTCTTC. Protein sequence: CATSDSDGSSYNEQFF.

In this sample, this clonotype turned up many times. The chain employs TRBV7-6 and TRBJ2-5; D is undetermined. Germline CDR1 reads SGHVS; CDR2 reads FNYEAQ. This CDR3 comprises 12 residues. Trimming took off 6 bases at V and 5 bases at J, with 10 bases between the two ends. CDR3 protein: CASRSSGETQYF. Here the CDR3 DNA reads TGTGCCAGCAGATCTTCCGGGGAGACCCAGTACTTC.

CDR3 bases: TGTGCCAGCAGCGACGCTCGTGAGAGGGAGACCCAGTACTTC. It specifies CASSDARERETQYF. V and J are TRBV7-2 and TRBJ2-5; no definite D call. The germline CDR1 and CDR2 sequences are SGHTA and FQGNSA. V shed 5 bases and J shed 5 bases, with 15 bases lying between them. This CDR3 has 14 residues.

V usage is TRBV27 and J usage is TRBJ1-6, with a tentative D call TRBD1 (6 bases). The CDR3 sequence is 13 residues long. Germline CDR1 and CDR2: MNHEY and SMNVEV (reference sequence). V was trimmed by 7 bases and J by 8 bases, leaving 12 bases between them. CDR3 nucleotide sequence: TGTGCCAGCACCTGGACAGAAGATTCACCCCTCCACTTT. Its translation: CASTWTEDSPLHF.

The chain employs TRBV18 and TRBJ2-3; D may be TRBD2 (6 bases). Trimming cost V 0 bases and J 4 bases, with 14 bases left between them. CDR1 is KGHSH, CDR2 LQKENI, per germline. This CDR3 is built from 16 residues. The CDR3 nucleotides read TGTGCCAGCTCACCACCGGGACTCCCCGAGGCAGATACGCAGTATTTT. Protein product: CASSPPGLPEADTQYF.

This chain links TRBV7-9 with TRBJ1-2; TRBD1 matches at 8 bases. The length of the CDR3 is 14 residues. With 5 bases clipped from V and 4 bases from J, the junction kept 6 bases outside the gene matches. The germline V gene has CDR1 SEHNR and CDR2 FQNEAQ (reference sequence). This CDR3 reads CASSTRQGSYGYTF. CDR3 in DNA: TGTGCCAGCAGCACCCGACAGGGGAGCTATGGCTACACCTTC.

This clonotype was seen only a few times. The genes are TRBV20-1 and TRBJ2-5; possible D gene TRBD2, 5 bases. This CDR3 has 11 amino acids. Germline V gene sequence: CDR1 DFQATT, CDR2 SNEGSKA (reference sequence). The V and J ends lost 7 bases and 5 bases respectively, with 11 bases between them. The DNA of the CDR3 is TGCAGTGTAGGCGGGTTGGAGACCCAGTACTTC. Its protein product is CSVGGLETQYF.

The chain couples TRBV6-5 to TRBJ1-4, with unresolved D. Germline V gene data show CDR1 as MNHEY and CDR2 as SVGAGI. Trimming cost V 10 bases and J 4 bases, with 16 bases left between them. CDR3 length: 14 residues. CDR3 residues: CATKGWQNNEKLFF. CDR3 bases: TGTGCCACCAAGGGTTGGCAGAATAATGAAAAACTGTTTTTT.

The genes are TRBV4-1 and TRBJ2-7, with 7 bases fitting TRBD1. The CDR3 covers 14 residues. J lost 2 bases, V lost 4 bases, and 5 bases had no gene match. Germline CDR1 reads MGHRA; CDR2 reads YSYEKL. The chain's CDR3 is CASSPKDRAYEQYF. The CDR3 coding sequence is TGCGCCAGCAGCCCGAAAGACAGGGCCTACGAGCAGTACTTC.

CDR3 in DNA: TGCGCCAGCAGGGGGACTGGACCCTACAATGAGCAGTTCTTC. Its protein is CASRGTGPYNEQFF. The chain recombines TRBV5-1 with TRBJ2-1; D might be TRBD2 (6 bases). Between the trimmed V and J ends, which lost 5 bases and 2 bases, there was a span of 11 bases. The CDR3 length is 14 residues. The V gene's germline CDR1 is SGHRS and CDR2 YFSETQ. Complete variable domain (other parts from reference TRBV5-1 and TRBJ2-1): KAGVTQTPRYLIKTRGQQVTLSCSPISGHRSVSWYQQTPGQGLQFLFEYFSETQRNKGNFPGRFSGRQFSNSRSEMNVSTLELGDSALYLCASRGTGPYNEQFFGPGTRLTVL.

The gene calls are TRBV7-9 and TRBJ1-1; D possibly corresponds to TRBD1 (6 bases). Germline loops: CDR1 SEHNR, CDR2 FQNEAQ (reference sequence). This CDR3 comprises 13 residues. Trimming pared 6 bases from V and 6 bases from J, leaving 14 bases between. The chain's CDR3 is CASRQGGASEAFF. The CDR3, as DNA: TGTGCCAGCAGACAAGGGGGGGCATCTGAAGCTTTCTTT.

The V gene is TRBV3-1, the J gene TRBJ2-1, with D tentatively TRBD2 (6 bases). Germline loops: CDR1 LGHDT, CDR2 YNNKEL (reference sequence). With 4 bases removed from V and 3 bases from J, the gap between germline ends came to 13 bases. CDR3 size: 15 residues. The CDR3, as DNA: TGTGCCAGCAGCCGCCGGGACTCAGACTACAATGAGCAGTTCTTC. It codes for CASSRRDSDYNEQFF.